The 13 T cell receptor beta chains given below trace back to one sample, sequenced in a study of T-cell memory formation after mild COVID-19. TCRdb analysed the 5' RACE reads with MiXCR anew, one entry per CDR3 protein. The sample records hundreds of thousands of distinct CDR3 sequences, roughly 25% being singletons. The sequencing input was PBMCs or a T cell subset sorted from them (not recorded which). The origin of the receptors is an adult woman who had mild COVID-19 (a few samples of this study predate the infection). Cell type and time point are not known.

This clonotype appeared many times. V gene TRBV6-2 or TRBV6-3 combines with J gene TRBJ2-5; the D is unclear. CDR3 size: 10 residues. Trimming took 5 bases from V and 2 from J, leaving 0 bases between them. Per the germline V gene, CDR1 is MNHEY and CDR2 is SVGEGT. The CDR3 protein is CASSQETQYF. CDR3 coding DNA: TGTGCCAGCAGTCAAGAGACCCAGTACTTC.

This clonotype was found a few times. The V gene is TRBV24-1, the J gene TRBJ1-1; 7 nucleotides line up with TRBD1. The J segment lost 4 bases and the V segment lost 12 bases, leaving 10 bases of the junction unmatched. Germline assignment: CDR1 KGHDR and CDR2 SFDVKD. The CDR3 length is 13 residues. Here the CDR3 reads CADKTEGATEAFF. The CDR3 nucleotides are TGTGCCGACAAGACGGAGGGGGCCACTGAAGCTTTCTTT.

The chain uses TRBV15 and TRBJ2-1, with TRBD2 matching 8 bases. Germline CDR1 reads LNHNV; CDR2 reads YYDKDF (reference sequence). Trimming cost V 0 bases and J 5 bases; bases outside gene matches: 12. The CDR3 is made up of 18 amino acids. The CDR3 DNA reads as TGTGCCACCAGCAGAGAAAGTAGCGGGGTTGGGATCGACAATGAGCAGTTCTTC. This codes for CATSRESSGVGIDNEQFF.

The V and J genes are TRBV20-1 and TRBJ2-3; possible D gene TRBD2, 6 bases. V lost 6 bases to trimming and J lost 3 bases, with 16 bases between them. The CDR3 has 14 residues. Germline CDR1 reads DFQATT; CDR2 reads SNEGSKA (reference sequence). The CDR3 reads CSAQNGSGTDTQYF. The CDR3 DNA reads as TGCAGTGCACAGAACGGGAGTGGGACAGATACGCAGTATTTT.

The V gene is TRBV6-5, the J gene TRBJ2-1; either TRBD1 or TRBD2 may fit D (5 bases each). The CDR3 totals 14 residues. Germline V gene sequence: CDR1 MNHEY, CDR2 SVGAGI. Trimming shortened V by 1 base and J by 3 bases, and 7 bases separated the two germline ends. The CDR3 nucleotides read TGTGCCAGCAGTTACTGGGGGATCTACAATGAGCAGTTCTTC. Protein: CASSYWGIYNEQFF.

The rearrangement links TRBV12-3 or TRBV12-4 to TRBJ2-7; D possibly uses TRBD1 or TRBD2 (6 bases each). The V end lost 5 bases, the J end lost 4 bases, and 12 bases lay between the germline ends. The CDR3 contains 13 residues. The DNA of the CDR3 is TGTGCCAGCAGTCTCACAGGGAGGTACGAGCAGTACTTC. Encoded protein: CASSLTGRYEQYF.

This chain uses TRBV5-1 with TRBJ2-3, with 7 nucleotides matching TRBD2. Germline trimming cut 7 bases from V and 1 base from J; bases unmatched to any gene: 12. Germline V CDR1 and CDR2: SGHRS, YFSETQ. CDR3 length equals 16 residues. Here the CDR3 reads CASQGGKGFRTDTQYF. In DNA, the CDR3 is TGCGCCAGCCAGGGAGGGAAGGGCTTTCGCACAGATACGCAGTATTTT. The full variable domain, with the rest looked up from reference TRBV5-1 and TRBJ2-3, is KAGVTQTPRYLIKTRGQQVTLSCSPISGHRSVSWYQQTPGQGLQFLFEYFSETQRNKGNFPGRFSGRQFSNSRSEMNVSTLELGDSALYLCASQGGKGFRTDTQYFGPGTRLTVL.

The V gene is TRBV15, the J gene TRBJ1-5; D gene uncertain. V was shortened by 1 base and J by 3 bases, with 7 bases between the two germline ends. The germline V gene encodes CDR1 LNHNV and CDR2 YYDKDF (reference sequence). The CDR3 runs 14 residues. The CDR3 sequence is CATSRAMVNQPQHF. CDR3 nucleotide sequence: TGTGCCACCAGCAGAGCGATGGTCAATCAGCCCCAGCATTTT.

The rearrangement joins TRBV5-1 to TRBJ2-7, with no clear D. Trimming took 6 bases from V and 1 from J, leaving 11 bases between them. The CDR3 covers 13 residues. From germline, CDR1 is SGHRS and CDR2 YFSETQ. For the CDR3, the DNA is TGCGCCAGCAAAGCTCGAACTTCCTACGAGCAGTACTTC. Its protein product is CASKARTSYEQYF.

Worth noting for this clonotype: Sequence at one end of the junction differs from germline and may be a read error. This chain joins TRBV4-1 and TRBJ2-7, with 10 bases fitting TRBD2. The CDR3 runs to 16 residues. CDR1 and CDR2 from the germline V gene are MGHRA and YSYEKL. CDR3 sequence reads: CDSSQALAGVSYEQYF. The CDR3 region has the DNA TGCGACAGCAGCCAAGCCCTAGCGGGGGTCTCCTACGAGCAGTACTTC.

This sequence joins TRBV4-2 and TRBJ2-3; the match to TRBD2 covers 9 bases. CDR1 LGHNA and CDR2 YNFKEQ come from the germline V gene. V gave up 1 base and J gave up 4 bases; unmatched junction bases: 3. CDR3 length equals 15 residues. The CDR3 protein is CASSQGGGRADTQYF. Written as DNA, the CDR3 is TGTGCCAGCAGCCAAGGCGGCGGGAGGGCAGATACGCAGTATTTT.

The chain combines TRBV5-5 with TRBJ2-7; the match to TRBD1 covers 8 bases. V gave up 4 bases and J gave up 7 bases; unmatched junction bases: 13. This CDR3 contains 15 residues. From germline, CDR1 is SGHKS and CDR2 YYEKEE (reference sequence). CDR3 protein: CASSRDDRGLREQYF. CDR3 DNA sequence: TGTGCCAGCAGCCGCGACGACAGGGGTCTTCGGGAGCAGTACTTC.

This clonotype was found a few times. The chain has TRBV7-9 and TRBJ2-3, with D hard to call. There are 13 residues in the CDR3. Per the germline V gene, CDR1 is SEHNR and CDR2 is FQNEAQ (reference sequence). The ends were cut back, 7 bases at V and 3 bases at J, with 11 bases in the middle. The CDR3 DNA sequence: TGTGCCAGCACTAGGGAAAGGACAGATACGCAGTATTTT. Its translation is CASTRERTDTQYF.